This T cell receptor beta chain was recovered during a study of blood T cell repertoires in COVID-19. Trimming took 5 bases from V and 4 from J, leaving 20 bases between them. Per the germline V gene, CDR1 is SEHNR and CDR2 is FQNEAQ (reference sequence). This CDR3 region has 16 residues. The repertoire was sequenced with immunoSEQ multiplex PCR; TCRdb's copy has only in-frame clones and lacks some. The data show fewer than 75,000 clones, over 85% seen once. This clonotype originated in a man aged 55-75 years with acute or convalescent COVID-19. The chain uses TRBV7-9 and TRBJ1-2, with TRBD1 as a possible D gene (5 bases). The sample was peripheral blood. Here the CDR3 DNA reads TGTGCCAGCAGCCCGGGTGGGGCCAAGGGGCCCTATGGCTACACCTTC. Its translation: CASSPGGAKGPYGYTF.